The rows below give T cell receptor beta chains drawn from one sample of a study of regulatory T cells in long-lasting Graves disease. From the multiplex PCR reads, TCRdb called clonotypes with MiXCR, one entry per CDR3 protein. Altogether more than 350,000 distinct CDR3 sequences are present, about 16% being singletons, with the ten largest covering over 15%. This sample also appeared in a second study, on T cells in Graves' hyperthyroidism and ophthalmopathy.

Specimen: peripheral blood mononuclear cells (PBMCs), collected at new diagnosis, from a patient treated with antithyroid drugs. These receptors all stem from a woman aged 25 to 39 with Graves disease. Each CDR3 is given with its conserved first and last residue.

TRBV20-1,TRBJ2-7,CSAGGFGRGPYEQYF
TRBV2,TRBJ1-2,CASSESGTGGGPVNGYTF
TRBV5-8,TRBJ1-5,CASSLAAVPGQPQHF
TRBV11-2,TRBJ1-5,CASSRDGYSNQPQHF
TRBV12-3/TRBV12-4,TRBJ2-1,CASSLGSRHNEQFF
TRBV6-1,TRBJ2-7,CAIRANYEQYF
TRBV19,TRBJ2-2,CASSILPSGSSGELFF
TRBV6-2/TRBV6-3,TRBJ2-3,CASSEGTRSPDTQYF
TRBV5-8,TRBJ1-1,CASSLAVSGRNTEAFF
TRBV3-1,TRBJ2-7,CASKRRRSGKYEQYF
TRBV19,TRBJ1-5,CASSTGETALLQHF
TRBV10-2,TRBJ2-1,CASSESKLAGVSNEQFF
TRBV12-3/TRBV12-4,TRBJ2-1,CASTPRVAGAGVFF
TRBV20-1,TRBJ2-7,CSARDRGHEQYF
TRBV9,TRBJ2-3,CASSVEAVPSDTQYF
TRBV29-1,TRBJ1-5,CSVGVGGHQPQHF
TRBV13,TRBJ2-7,CASSLGLGGESYEQYF
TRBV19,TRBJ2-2,CASSIAPQAGNTGELFF
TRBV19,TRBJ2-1,CASSTHHSTSGRANEQFF
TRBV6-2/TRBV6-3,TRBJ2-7,CANSPGTFGYEQYF
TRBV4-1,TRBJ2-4,CASSQAGTSVVAKNIQYF
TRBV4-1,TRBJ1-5,CASSQIAGLDSNQPQHF
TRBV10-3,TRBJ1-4,CATKGSTNEKLFF
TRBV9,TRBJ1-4,CASSGRGGEKLFF
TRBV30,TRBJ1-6,CAWSRDSSSYNSPLHF
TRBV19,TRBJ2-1,CASSGGAAYNEQFF
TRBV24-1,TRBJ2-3,CATSDHGMTSGLVKQYF
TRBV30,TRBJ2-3,CAWSRRADTQYF
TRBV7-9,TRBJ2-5,CASSLPQRETQYF
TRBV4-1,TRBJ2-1,CASSPGSGRPYNEQFF
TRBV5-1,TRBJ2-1,CASSLSLSEQFF
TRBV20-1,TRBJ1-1,CSASPGPRKAFF